A selection of T cell receptor beta chains follows, all from one sample in a study of radiation and T cells in renal cell carcinoma. The repertoire was sequenced with immunoSEQ multiplex PCR; TCRdb's copy has only in-frame clones and lacks some. The sample lists roughly 80,000 clones, approximately 87% occurring once. Specimen: blood, collected from a patient whose treatment included radiotherapy and nephrectomy. The receptor source for this set is a woman aged 60-75 years with renal cell carcinoma. Both conserved end residues are part of each CDR3. D genes are given only for firm matches. Not every row has a clone size; where given, it reads once, few, many or a size class.

clone size: .; V gene: TRBV5-4; J gene: TRBJ1-2; D gene: .; CDR3 DNA: TGTGCCAGCAGCTTCACCGGGACGGCGTATGGCTACACCTTC; CDR3 protein: CASSFTGTAYGYTF
clone size: .; V gene: TRBV27; J gene: TRBJ2-7; D gene: .; CDR3 DNA: TGTGCCAGCAGTAATGGAGGAGGGGACCCGTCCTACGAGCAGTACTTC; CDR3 protein: CASSNGGGDPSYEQYF
clone size: once; V gene: TRBV27; J gene: TRBJ2-3; D gene: .; CDR3 DNA: TGTGCCAGCAGTTTCGCCCCTCGCACAGATACGCAGTATTTT; CDR3 protein: CASSFAPRTDTQYF
clone size: .; V gene: TRBV28; J gene: TRBJ2-7; D gene: TRBD1; CDR3 DNA: TGTGCCAGCAGTTTGACAGGGGGCACTTACGAGCAGTACTTC; CDR3 protein: CASSLTGGTYEQYF
clone size: few; V gene: TRBV18; J gene: TRBJ1-2; D gene: .; CDR3 DNA: TGTGCCAGCTCACCACCCCGGGAGAAAGATGGCTACACCTTC; CDR3 protein: CASSPPREKDGYTF
clone size: .; V gene: TRBV6-1; J gene: TRBJ2-7; D gene: TRBD1; CDR3 DNA: TGTGCCAGCAGAGGCCGGGACAGTGAAACCTACGAGCAGTACTTC; CDR3 protein: CASRGRDSETYEQYF
clone size: .; V gene: TRBV5-1; J gene: TRBJ1-2; D gene: TRBD1; CDR3 DNA: TGCGCCAGCAGCTCGACAGGGTTGAGGGTCTATGGCTACACCTTC; CDR3 protein: CASSSTGLRVYGYTF
clone size: .; V gene: TRBV20-1; J gene: TRBJ1-2; D gene: .; CDR3 DNA: TGCAGTGCTATAAGACCAGGTGGCTACACCTTC; CDR3 protein: CSAIRPGGYTF
clone size: .; V gene: TRBV6-5; J gene: TRBJ1-2; D gene: .; CDR3 DNA: TGTGCCAGCAGCCAAGACTGGGACTATGGCTACACCTTC; CDR3 protein: CASSQDWDYGYTF
clone size: .; V gene: TRBV6-5; J gene: TRBJ1-5; D gene: .; CDR3 DNA: TGTGCCAGCAGTTCGGGATCCGGGGGTCAGCCCCAGCATTTT; CDR3 protein: CASSSGSGGQPQHF
clone size: many; V gene: TRBV20-1; J gene: TRBJ1-2; D gene: .; CDR3 DNA: TGCAGTGCCAAAGGGTACTTCACCTTC; CDR3 protein: CSAKGYFTF
clone size: .; V gene: TRBV2; J gene: TRBJ1-2; D gene: TRBD1; CDR3 DNA: TGTGCCAGCAGTTCGGGACAGGGCCATGGCTACACCTTC; CDR3 protein: CASSSGQGHGYTF
clone size: .; V gene: TRBV4-1; J gene: TRBJ2-2; D gene: TRBD2; CDR3 DNA: TGCGCCAGCAGCCAGGCCGGGACTACGAACACCGGGGAGCTGTTTTTT; CDR3 protein: CASSQAGTTNTGELFF
clone size: .; V gene: TRBV6-5; J gene: TRBJ1-1; D gene: .; CDR3 DNA: TGTGCCAGCACCCTCTCGGGCGGGGGGGACACTGAAGCTTTCTTT; CDR3 protein: CASTLSGGGDTEAFF
clone size: .; V gene: TRBV28; J gene: TRBJ1-5; D gene: .; CDR3 DNA: TGTGCCAGCCGGACGGATAGCAATCAGCCCCAGCATTTT; CDR3 protein: CASRTDSNQPQHF
clone size: .; V gene: TRBV5-4; J gene: TRBJ1-1; D gene: TRBD1; CDR3 DNA: TGTGCCAGCACAATCAGGGGGTCGTCTGAAGCTTTCTTT; CDR3 protein: CASTIRGSSEAFF
clone size: .; V gene: TRBV28; J gene: TRBJ2-4; D gene: .; CDR3 DNA: TGTGCCAGCAGTCATGGGACACTAATAGCCAAAAACATTCAGTACTTC; CDR3 protein: CASSHGTLIAKNIQYF
clone size: .; V gene: TRBV11-3; J gene: TRBJ2-7; D gene: .; CDR3 DNA: TGTGCCAGCAGCCAATCCCCCGCGGCCTACGAGCAGTACTTC; CDR3 protein: CASSQSPAAYEQYF
clone size: .; V gene: TRBV10-2; J gene: TRBJ2-7; D gene: TRBD1; CDR3 DNA: TGCGCCAGCAGTCGAGCGGGACAGGGTTCCGAGCAGTACTTC; CDR3 protein: CASSRAGQGSEQYF
clone size: .; V gene: TRBV5-8; J gene: TRBJ2-5; D gene: .; CDR3 DNA: TGTGCCAGCAGCCGAAGAGCAGAGACCCAGTACTTC; CDR3 protein: CASSRRAETQYF
clone size: .; V gene: TRBV7-6; J gene: TRBJ1-6; D gene: .; CDR3 DNA: TGTGCCAGCAGCCGAGCTGTCTCCTATAATTCACCCCTCCACTTT; CDR3 protein: CASSRAVSYNSPLHF
clone size: once; V gene: TRBV6-5; J gene: TRBJ2-2; D gene: TRBD2; CDR3 DNA: TGTGCCAGCAGTAGCCCGGGACTAGGCACCGGGGAGCTGTTTTTT; CDR3 protein: CASSSPGLGTGELFF
clone size: once; V gene: TRBV5-5; J gene: TRBJ2-7; D gene: TRBD2; CDR3 DNA: TGTGCCAGCAGCCTCGGACTAGCGGGAGACTACGAGCAGTACTTC; CDR3 protein: CASSLGLAGDYEQYF
clone size: few; V gene: TRBV5-6; J gene: TRBJ1-2; D gene: .; CDR3 DNA: TGTGCCAGCAGCTTGCTAGGGGGGGGTCCCAACTATGGCTACACCTTC; CDR3 protein: CASSLLGGGPNYGYTF
clone size: .; V gene: TRBV13; J gene: TRBJ2-2; D gene: TRBD2; CDR3 DNA: TGTGCCAGCAGCCCGCCACTAGCGCCGAACACCGGGGAGCTGTTTTTT; CDR3 protein: CASSPPLAPNTGELFF
clone size: .; V gene: TRBV2; J gene: TRBJ1-1; D gene: .; CDR3 DNA: TGTGCCAGCAACGCCCCCCCCAGGGGTAACACTGAAGCTTTCTTT; CDR3 protein: CASNAPPRGNTEAFF
clone size: .; V gene: TRBV30; J gene: TRBJ2-7; D gene: TRBD2; CDR3 DNA: TGTGCCTGGAGTCCCCCTTGGGGGGGGTACTACGAGCAGTACTTC; CDR3 protein: CAWSPPWGGYYEQYF
clone size: .; V gene: TRBV10-3; J gene: TRBJ2-5; D gene: .; CDR3 DNA: TGTGCCATCAGTGAATCAGTGTGGCAGTTACAAGAGACCCAGTACTTC; CDR3 protein: CAISESVWQLQETQYF
clone size: .; V gene: TRBV6-6; J gene: TRBJ2-3; D gene: TRBD1; CDR3 DNA: TGTGCCAGCAGTAATCCAACAAGAACAGGGGAGTATTTT; CDR3 protein: CASSNPTRTGEYF
clone size: .; V gene: TRBV4-2; J gene: TRBJ2-3; D gene: .; CDR3 DNA: TGTGCCAGCAGCCAAGATGGGCAGCACAGAGATACGCAGTATTTT; CDR3 protein: CASSQDGQHRDTQYF
clone size: .; V gene: TRBV29-1; J gene: TRBJ2-3; D gene: TRBD1; CDR3 DNA: TGCAGCGGGGGACAGAGCACAGATACGCAGTATTTT; CDR3 protein: CSGGQSTDTQYF
clone size: .; V gene: TRBV7-2; J gene: TRBJ2-1; D gene: TRBD2; CDR3 DNA: TGTGCCAGCAGCTCCGCTAGCGGGGGAGTATCCTACAATGAGCAGTTCTTC; CDR3 protein: CASSSASGGVSYNEQFF
clone size: .; V gene: TRBV6-5; J gene: TRBJ1-4; D gene: .; CDR3 DNA: TGTGCCAGTTCTGGAGGAGCTAATGAAAAACTGTTTTTT; CDR3 protein: CASSGGANEKLFF
clone size: .; V gene: TRBV28; J gene: TRBJ2-2; D gene: .; CDR3 DNA: TGTGCCAGCACCCAAGGGTTCGCCGGGGAGCTGTTTTTT; CDR3 protein: CASTQGFAGELFF
clone size: .; V gene: TRBV19; J gene: TRBJ1-5; D gene: .; CDR3 DNA: TGTGCCAGTAGTTCACCGGGACTCTTGAATAGCAATCAGCCCCAGCATTTT; CDR3 protein: CASSSPGLLNSNQPQHF
clone size: .; V gene: TRBV16; J gene: TRBJ2-7; D gene: .; CDR3 DNA: TGTGCCAGCAGCCCGGGGGTCTCCTACGAGCAGTACTTC; CDR3 protein: CASSPGVSYEQYF
clone size: .; V gene: TRBV11-2; J gene: TRBJ1-6; D gene: .; CDR3 DNA: TGTGCCAGCAGCTTATGGGTTGGGGGCGGGAGTTCACCCCTCCACTTT; CDR3 protein: CASSLWVGGGSSPLHF
clone size: once; V gene: TRBV6-1; J gene: TRBJ2-7; D gene: TRBD2; CDR3 DNA: TGTGCCAGCAGTTTCGGGGGGGACGAGCAGTACTTC; CDR3 protein: CASSFGGDEQYF
clone size: .; V gene: TRBV6-1; J gene: TRBJ2-7; D gene: .; CDR3 DNA: TGTGCCAGCAGTGAGCTCGTGGGTTCCGAGCAGTACTTC; CDR3 protein: CASSELVGSEQYF
clone size: .; V gene: TRBV27; J gene: TRBJ2-3; D gene: .; CDR3 DNA: TGTGCCAGCAGTTATAGATGGGGGTTCACAGATACGCAGTATTTT; CDR3 protein: CASSYRWGFTDTQYF
clone size: few; V gene: TRBV27; J gene: TRBJ1-3; D gene: .; CDR3 DNA: TGTGCCAGCATGGACAGCTCTGGAAACACCATATATTTT; CDR3 protein: CASMDSSGNTIYF
clone size: once; V gene: TRBV5-6; J gene: TRBJ2-5; D gene: TRBD2; CDR3 DNA: TGTGCCAGCAGCTTGTTACTAGCGGGGGGGCCGGAGCAAGAGACCCAGTACTTC; CDR3 protein: CASSLLLAGGPEQETQYF
clone size: once; V gene: TRBV7-2; J gene: TRBJ1-2; D gene: TRBD1; CDR3 DNA: TGTGCCAGCAGCTCCTATCCGACAGGGGGCTATGGCTACACCTTC; CDR3 protein: CASSSYPTGGYGYTF
clone size: .; V gene: TRBV28; J gene: TRBJ1-1; D gene: .; CDR3 DNA: TGTGCCAGCAGTTATGATTTAATCCCCCGGGCTTTCTTT; CDR3 protein: CASSYDLIPRAFF